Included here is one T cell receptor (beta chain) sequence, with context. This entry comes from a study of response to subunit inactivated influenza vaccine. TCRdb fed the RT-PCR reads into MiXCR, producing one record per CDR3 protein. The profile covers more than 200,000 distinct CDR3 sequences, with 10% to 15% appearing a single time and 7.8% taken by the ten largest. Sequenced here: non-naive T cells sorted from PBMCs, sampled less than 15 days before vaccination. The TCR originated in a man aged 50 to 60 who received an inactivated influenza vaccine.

The CDR3 loop is CASSADTDQPQHF. CDR3 sequence (DNA): TGCGCCAGCAGCGCAGACACCGATCAGCCCCAGCATTTT. V and J are TRBV5-1 and TRBJ1-5; D is undetermined. The V end was cut by 4 bases, the J end by 5 bases, with 10 bases between. The CDR3 has 13 amino acids. From germline, CDR1 is SGHRS and CDR2 YFSETQ.